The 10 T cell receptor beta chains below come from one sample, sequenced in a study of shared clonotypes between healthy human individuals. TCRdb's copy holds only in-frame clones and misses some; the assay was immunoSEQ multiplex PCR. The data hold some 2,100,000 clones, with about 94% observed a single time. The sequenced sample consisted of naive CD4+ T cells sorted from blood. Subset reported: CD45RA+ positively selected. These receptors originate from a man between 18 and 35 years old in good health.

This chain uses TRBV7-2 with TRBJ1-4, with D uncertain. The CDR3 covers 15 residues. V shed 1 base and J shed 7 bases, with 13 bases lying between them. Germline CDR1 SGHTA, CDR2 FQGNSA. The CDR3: CASSLGGSLGEKLFF. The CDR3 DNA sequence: TGTGCCAGCAGCTTAGGCGGCAGTCTCGGTGAAAAACTGTTTTTT. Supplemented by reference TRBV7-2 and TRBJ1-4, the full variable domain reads GAGVSQSPSNKVTEKGKDVELRCDPISGHTALYWYRQSLGQGLEFLIYFQGNSAPDKSGLPSDRFSAERTGGSVSTLTIQRTQQEDSAVYLCASSLGGSLGEKLFFGSGTQLSVL.

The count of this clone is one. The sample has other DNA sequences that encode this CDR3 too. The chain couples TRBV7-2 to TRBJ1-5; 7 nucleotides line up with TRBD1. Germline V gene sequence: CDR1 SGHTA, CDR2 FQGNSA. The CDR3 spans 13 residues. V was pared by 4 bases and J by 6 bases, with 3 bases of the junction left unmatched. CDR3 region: CASSSQGSQPQHF. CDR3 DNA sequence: TGTGCCAGCAGCTCACAGGGGAGTCAGCCCCAGCATTTT. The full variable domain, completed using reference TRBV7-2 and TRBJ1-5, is GAGVSQSPSNKVTEKGKDVELRCDPISGHTALYWYRQSLGQGLEFLIYFQGNSAPDKSGLPSDRFSAERTGGSVSTLTIQRTQQEDSAVYLCASSSQGSQPQHFGDGTRLSIL.

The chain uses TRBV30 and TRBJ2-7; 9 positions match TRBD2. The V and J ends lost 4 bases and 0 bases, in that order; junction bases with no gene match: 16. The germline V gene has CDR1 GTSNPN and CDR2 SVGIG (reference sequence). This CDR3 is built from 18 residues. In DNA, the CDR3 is TGTGCCTGGAATTGGATTAAGGAGACTAGCGGCTACTCCTACGAGCAGTACTTC. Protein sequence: CAWNWIKETSGYSYEQYF.

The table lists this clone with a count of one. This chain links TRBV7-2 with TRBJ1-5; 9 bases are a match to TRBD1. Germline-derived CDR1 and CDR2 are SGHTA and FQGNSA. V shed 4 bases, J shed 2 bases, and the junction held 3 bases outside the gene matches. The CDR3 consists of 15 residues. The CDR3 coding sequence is TGTGCCAGCAGCTCCTGGGACAGGGGCAATCAGCCCCAGCATTTT. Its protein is CASSSWDRGNQPQHF.

Here the CDR3 DNA reads TGTGCCAGTAGTATCCCACAGGGCGCCGGGCCCCAGCATTTT. Translating it yields CASSIPQGAGPQHF. The genes are TRBV19 and TRBJ1-5, with TRBD1 as a possible D gene (6 bases). The CDR3 loop spans 14 amino acids. Trimming took off 3 bases at V and 9 bases at J, with 15 bases between the two ends. The germline V gene has CDR1 LNHDA and CDR2 SQIVND (reference sequence).

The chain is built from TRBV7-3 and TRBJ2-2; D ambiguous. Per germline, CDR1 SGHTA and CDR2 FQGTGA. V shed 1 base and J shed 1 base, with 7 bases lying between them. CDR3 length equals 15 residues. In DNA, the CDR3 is TGTGCCAGCAGCTTAAGCCCCCTGAACACCGGGGAGCTGTTTTTT. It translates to CASSLSPLNTGELFF.

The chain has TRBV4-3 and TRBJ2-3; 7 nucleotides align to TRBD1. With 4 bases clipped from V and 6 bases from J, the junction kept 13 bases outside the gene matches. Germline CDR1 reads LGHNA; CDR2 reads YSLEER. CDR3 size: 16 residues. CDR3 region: CASSRKIDRAVDTQYF. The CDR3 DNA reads TGCGCCAGCAGCCGCAAAATTGACAGGGCGGTGGATACGCAGTATTTT.

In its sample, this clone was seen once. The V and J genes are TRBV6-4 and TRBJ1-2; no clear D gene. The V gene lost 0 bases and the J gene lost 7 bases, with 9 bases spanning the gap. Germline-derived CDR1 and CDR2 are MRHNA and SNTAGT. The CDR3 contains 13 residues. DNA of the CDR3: TGTGCCAGCAGTGACTCCCCGGGATTTGGCTACACCTTC. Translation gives CASSDSPGFGYTF.

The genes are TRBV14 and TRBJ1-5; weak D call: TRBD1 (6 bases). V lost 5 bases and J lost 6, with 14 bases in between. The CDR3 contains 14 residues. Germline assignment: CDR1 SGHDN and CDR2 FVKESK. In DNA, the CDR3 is TGTGCCAGCAGCGCGGTGGGGGGCGGTCAGCCCCAGCATTTT. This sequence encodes CASSAVGGGQPQHF.

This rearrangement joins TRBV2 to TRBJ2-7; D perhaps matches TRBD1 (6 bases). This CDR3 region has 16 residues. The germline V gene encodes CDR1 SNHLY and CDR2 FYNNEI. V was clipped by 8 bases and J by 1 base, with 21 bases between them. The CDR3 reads CASRLQTGKWSYEQYF. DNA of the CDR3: TGTGCCAGCCGGCTACAAACAGGGAAGTGGTCCTACGAGCAGTACTTC.